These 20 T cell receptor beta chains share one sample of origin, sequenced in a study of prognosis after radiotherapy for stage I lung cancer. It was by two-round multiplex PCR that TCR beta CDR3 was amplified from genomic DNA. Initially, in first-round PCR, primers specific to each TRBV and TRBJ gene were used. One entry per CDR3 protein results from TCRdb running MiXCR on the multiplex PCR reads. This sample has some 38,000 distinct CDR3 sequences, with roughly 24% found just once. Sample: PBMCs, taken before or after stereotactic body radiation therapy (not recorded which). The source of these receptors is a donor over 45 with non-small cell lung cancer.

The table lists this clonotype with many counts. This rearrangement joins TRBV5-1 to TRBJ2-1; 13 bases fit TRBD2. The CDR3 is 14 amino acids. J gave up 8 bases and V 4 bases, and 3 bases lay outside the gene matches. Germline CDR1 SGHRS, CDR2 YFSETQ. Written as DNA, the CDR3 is TGCGCCAGCAGCAGGACTAGCGGGAGTCATGAGCAGTTCTTC. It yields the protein CASSRTSGSHEQFF.

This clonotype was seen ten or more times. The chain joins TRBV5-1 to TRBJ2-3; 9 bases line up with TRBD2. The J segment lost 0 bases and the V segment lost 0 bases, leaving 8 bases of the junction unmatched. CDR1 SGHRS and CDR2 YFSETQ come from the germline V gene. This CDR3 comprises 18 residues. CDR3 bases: TGCGCCAGCAGCTTGGCCACAGCGGGAGGCCTGAGCACAGATACGCAGTATTTT. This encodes CASSLATAGGLSTDTQYF.

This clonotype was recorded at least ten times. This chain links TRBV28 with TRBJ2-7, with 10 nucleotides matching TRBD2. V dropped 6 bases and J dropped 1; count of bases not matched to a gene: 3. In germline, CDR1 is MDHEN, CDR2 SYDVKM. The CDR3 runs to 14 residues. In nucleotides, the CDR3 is TGTGCCAGCAGGTATAGCGGGGGGTCCTACGAGCAGTACTTC. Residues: CASRYSGGSYEQYF.

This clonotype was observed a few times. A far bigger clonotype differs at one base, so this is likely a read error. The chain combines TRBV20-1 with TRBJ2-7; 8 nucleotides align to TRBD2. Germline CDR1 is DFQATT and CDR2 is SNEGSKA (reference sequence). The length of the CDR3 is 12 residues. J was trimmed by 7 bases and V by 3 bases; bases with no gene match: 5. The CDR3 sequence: CSARRGENEQYF. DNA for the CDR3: TGCAGTGCTAGGCGGGGGGAGAATGAGCAGTACTTC.

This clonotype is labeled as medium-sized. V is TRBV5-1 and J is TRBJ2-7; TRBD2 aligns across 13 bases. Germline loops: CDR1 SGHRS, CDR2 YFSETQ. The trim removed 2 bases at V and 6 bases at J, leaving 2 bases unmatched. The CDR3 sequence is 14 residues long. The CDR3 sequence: CASSFGLAGAEQYF. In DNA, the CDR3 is TGCGCCAGCAGCTTCGGACTAGCGGGGGCCGAGCAGTACTTC.

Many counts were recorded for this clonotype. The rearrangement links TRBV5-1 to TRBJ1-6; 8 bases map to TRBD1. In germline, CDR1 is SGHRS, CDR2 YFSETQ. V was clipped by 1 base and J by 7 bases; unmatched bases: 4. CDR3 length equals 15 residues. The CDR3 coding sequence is TGCGCCAGCAGCTTGACGGGACAGGTCAATTCACCCCTCCACTTT. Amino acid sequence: CASSLTGQVNSPLHF.

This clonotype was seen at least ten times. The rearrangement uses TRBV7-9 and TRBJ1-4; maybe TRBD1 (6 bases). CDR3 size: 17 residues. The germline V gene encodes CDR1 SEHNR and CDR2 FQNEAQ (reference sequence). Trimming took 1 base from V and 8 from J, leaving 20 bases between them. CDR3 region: CASSLGDMGLEGEKLFF. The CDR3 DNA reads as TGTGCCAGCAGCTTAGGGGACATGGGCTTAGAGGGAGAAAAACTGTTTTTT.

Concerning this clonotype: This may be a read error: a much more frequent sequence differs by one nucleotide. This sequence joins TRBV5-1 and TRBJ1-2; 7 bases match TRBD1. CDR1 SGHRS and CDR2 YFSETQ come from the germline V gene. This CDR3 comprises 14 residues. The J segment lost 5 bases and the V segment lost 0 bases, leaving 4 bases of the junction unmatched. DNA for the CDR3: TGCGCCAGCAGCTTGGGGGGGACAGAGTATGGCTACACCTTC. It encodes CASSLGGTEYGYTF.

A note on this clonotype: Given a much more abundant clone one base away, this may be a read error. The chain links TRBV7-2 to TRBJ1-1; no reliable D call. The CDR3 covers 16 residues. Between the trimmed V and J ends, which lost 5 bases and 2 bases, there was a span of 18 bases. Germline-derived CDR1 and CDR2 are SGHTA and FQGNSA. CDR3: CASSLVGLAGNTEAFF. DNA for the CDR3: TGTGCCAGCAGCCTAGTCGGGCTGGCGGGAAACACTGAAGCTTTCTTT.

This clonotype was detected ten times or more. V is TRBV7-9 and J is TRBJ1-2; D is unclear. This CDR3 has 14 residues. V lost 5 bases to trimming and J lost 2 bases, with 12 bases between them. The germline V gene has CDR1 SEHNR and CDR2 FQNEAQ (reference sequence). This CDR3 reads CASSERGANYGYTF. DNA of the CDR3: TGTGCCAGCAGCGAACGGGGAGCGAACTATGGCTACACCTTC.

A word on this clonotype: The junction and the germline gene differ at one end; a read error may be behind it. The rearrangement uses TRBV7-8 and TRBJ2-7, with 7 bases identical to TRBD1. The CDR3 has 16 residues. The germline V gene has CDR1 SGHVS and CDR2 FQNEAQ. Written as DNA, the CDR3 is TGTGCCAGAAGCTTAAGGCGCTGGGACAGCTCATACGAGCAGTACTTC. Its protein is CARSLRRWDSSYEQYF.

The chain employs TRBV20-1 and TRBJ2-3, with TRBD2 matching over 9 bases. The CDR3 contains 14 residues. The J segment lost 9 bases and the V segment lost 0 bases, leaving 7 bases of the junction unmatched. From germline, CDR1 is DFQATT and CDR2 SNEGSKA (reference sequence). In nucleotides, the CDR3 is TGCAGTGCTAGAGATCCCAGCGGGAGGCCAACGCAGTATTTT. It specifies CSARDPSGRPTQYF.

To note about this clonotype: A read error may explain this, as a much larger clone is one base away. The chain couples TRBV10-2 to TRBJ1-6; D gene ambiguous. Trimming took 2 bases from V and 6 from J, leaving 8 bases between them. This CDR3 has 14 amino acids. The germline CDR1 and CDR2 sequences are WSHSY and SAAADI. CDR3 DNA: TGCGCCAGCAGTGAGGGATGGGGTAATTCACCCCTCCACTTT. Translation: CASSEGWGNSPLHF.

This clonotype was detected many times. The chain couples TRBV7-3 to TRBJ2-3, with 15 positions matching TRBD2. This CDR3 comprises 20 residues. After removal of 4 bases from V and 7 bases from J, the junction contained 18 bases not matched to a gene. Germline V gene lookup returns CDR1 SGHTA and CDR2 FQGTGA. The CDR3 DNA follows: TGTGCCAGCAGCTCGGGACCGGGACTAGCGGGAGGACCAGACTTTAATACGCAGTATTTT. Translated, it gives CASSSGPGLAGGPDFNTQYF.

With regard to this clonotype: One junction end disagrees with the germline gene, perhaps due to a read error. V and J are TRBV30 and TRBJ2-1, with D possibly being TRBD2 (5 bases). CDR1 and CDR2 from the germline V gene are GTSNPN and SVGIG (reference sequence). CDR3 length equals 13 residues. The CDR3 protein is CACSVSGFNEQFF. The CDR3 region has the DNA TGTGCCTGTAGTGTATCGGGGTTCAATGAGCAGTTCTTC.

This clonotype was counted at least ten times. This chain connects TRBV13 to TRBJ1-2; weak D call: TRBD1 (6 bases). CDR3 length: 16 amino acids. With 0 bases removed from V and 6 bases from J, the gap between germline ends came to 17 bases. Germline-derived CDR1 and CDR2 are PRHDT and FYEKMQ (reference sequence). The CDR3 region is CASSLGRVDSFNGYTF. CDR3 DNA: TGTGCCAGCAGCTTAGGAAGGGTGGACAGTTTCAATGGCTACACCTTC.

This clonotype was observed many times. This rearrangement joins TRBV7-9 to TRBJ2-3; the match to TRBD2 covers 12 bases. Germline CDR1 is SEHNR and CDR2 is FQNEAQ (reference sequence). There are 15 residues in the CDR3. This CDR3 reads CASTSGGLGGVTQYF. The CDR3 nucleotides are TGTGCTTCGACTAGCGGGGGCCTAGGGGGCGTTACGCAGTATTTT.

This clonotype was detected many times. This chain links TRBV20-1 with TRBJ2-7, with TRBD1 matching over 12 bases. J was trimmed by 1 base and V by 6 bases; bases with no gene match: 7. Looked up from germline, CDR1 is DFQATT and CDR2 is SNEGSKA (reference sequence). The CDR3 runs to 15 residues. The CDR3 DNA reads TGCAGTGCCGCCGGGACAGGGGGCCATTCCTACGAGCAGTACTTC. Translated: CSAAGTGGHSYEQYF.

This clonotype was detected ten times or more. The CDR3 DNA is TGCAGCGTTGAAGACCCGACGGCAGATACGCAGTATTTT. The encoded protein is CSVEDPTADTQYF. V gene TRBV29-1 combines with J gene TRBJ2-3; D is ambiguous. CDR1 is SQVTM and CDR2 is ANQGSEA in the germline V gene. This CDR3 has 13 amino acids. V lost 0 bases and J lost 4, with 8 bases in between.

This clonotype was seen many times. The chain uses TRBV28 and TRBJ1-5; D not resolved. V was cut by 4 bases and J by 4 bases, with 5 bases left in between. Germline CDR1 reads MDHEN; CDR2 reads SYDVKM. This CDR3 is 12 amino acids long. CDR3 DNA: TGTGCCAGCAGTTGGGGTAATCAGCCCCAGCATTTT. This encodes CASSWGNQPQHF.